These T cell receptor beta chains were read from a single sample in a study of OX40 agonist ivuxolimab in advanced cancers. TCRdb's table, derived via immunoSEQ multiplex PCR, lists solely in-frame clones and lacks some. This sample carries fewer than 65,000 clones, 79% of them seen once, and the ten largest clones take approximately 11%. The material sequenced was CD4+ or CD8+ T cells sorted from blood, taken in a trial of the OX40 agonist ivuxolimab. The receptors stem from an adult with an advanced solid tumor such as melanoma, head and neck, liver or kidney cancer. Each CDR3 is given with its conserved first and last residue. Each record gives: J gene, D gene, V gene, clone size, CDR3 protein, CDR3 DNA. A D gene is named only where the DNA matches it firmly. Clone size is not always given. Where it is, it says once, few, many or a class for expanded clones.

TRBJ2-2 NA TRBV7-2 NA CASRRQGQTNTGELFF TGTGCCAGCCGCCGACAAGGGCAGACGAACACCGGGGAGCTGTTTTTT
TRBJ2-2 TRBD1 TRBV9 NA CASSARGPDTGELFF TGTGCCAGCAGCGCCAGGGGGCCCGACACCGGGGAGCTGTTTTTT
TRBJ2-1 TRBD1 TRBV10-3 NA CAISVGTGNDEQFF TGTGCCATCAGTGTTGGGACAGGCAACGATGAGCAGTTCTTC
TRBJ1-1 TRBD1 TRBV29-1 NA CSVEDPDEGQGSMNTEAFF TGCAGCGTTGAAGACCCCGACGAAGGACAGGGGTCCATGAACACTGAAGCTTTCTTT
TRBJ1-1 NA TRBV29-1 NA CSAEPGEAVTEAFF TGCAGCGCTGAACCTGGGGAGGCGGTCACTGAAGCTTTCTTT
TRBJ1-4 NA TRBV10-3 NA CAISESDESEKLFF TGTGCCATCAGTGAGTCCGATGAATCGGAAAAACTGTTTTTT
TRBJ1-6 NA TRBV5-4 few CASSQDVNSPLHF TGTGCCAGCAGCCAAGACGTGAATTCACCCCTCCACTTT
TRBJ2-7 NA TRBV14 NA CASSSPAGVPAYEQYF TGTGCCAGCAGCTCTCCAGCCGGGGTTCCAGCCTACGAGCAGTACTTC
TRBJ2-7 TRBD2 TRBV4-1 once CASSPASGGSSYEQYF TGCGCCAGCAGCCCGGCCTCTGGCGGGAGTTCCTACGAGCAGTACTTC
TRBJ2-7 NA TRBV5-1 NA CASSLGNSYEQYF TGCGCCAGCAGCTTGGGAAACTCCTACGAGCAGTACTTC
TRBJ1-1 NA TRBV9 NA CASSVVGIGEAFF TGTGCCAGCAGCGTAGTAGGGATCGGTGAAGCTTTCTTT
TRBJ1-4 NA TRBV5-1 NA CASSSSGQTNEKLFF TGCGCCAGCAGCTCGTCCGGACAGACGAATGAAAAACTGTTTTTT
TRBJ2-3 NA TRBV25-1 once CASSEGTFLLADTQYF TGTGCCAGCAGTGAAGGGACCTTCCTCCTGGCAGATACGCAGTATTTT
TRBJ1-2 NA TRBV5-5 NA CASSLGTVNGYTF TGTGCCAGCAGCTTGGGGACAGTTAATGGCTACACCTTC
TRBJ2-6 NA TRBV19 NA CASMEEALGANVLTF TGTGCCAGTATGGAGGAGGCACTGGGGGCCAACGTCCTGACTTTC
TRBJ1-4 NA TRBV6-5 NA CASGDTGDEKLFF TGTGCCTCGGGCGACACTGGAGATGAAAAACTGTTTTTT
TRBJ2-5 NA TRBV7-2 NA CASRVGAAETQYF TGTGCCAGCAGGGTGGGGGCGGCAGAGACCCAGTACTTC
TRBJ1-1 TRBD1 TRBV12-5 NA CASGLVQGFTEAFF TGTGCTAGTGGTTTGGTACAGGGGTTCACTGAAGCTTTCTTT
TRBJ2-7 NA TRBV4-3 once CASSQGGSYEQYF TGCGCCAGCAGCCAAGGGGGCTCCTACGAGCAGTACTTC
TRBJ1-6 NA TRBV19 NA CASSAGDLAGSPLHF TGTGCCAGTAGTGCCGGGGACCTAGCGGGCTCACCCCTCCACTTT
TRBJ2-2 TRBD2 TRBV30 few CAWSPSIAGVAGELFF TGTGCCTGGAGCCCTAGCATAGCGGGAGTGGCCGGGGAGCTGTTTTTT
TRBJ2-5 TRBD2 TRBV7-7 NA CASSARTSGSLETQYF TGTGCCAGCAGCGCCCGGACTAGCGGGAGTCTGGAGACCCAGTACTTC
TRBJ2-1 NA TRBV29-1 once CSVDGRRVSYNEQFF TGCAGCGTTGATGGAAGAAGGGTTTCCTACAATGAGCAGTTCTTC
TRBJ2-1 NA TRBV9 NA CASSLRGNEQFF TGTGCCAGCAGCCTCAGGGGAAATGAGCAGTTCTTC
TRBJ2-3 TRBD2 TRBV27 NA CASSLLLAGGPSTDTQYF TGTGCCAGCAGTTTATTACTAGCGGGGGGCCCTAGCACAGATACGCAGTATTTT
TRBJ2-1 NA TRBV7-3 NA CASSPASGRYNEQFF TGTGCCAGCAGCCCCGCCTCCGGGAGATACAATGAGCAGTTCTTC
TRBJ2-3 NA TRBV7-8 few CASSLVRGSSTDTQYF TGTGCCAGCAGCTTAGTGCGGGGATCTAGCACAGATACGCAGTATTTT
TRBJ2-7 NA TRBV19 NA CASSITEGSYEQYF TGTGCCAGTAGTATCACGGAGGGCTCCTACGAGCAGTACTTC
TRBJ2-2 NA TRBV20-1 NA CSARATGELFF TGCAGTGCTAGAGCCACCGGGGAGCTGTTTTTT
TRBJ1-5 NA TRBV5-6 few CASSLWQVNNQPQHF TGTGCCAGCAGCTTGTGGCAGGTCAACAATCAGCCCCAGCATTTT
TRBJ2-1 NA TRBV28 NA CASSELDYDGGYEQFF TGTGCCAGCAGTGAGCTTGACTACGATGGGGGTTATGAGCAGTTCTTC
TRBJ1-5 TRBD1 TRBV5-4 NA CASSQDMAGGDPQHF TGTGCCAGCAGCCAAGATATGGCAGGGGGAGATCCCCAGCATTTT
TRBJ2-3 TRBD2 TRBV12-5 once CASGLGLAGVTQYF TGTGCTAGTGGTTTGGGACTAGCGGGAGTTACGCAGTATTTT
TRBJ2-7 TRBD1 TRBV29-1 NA CSAQDRDSYEQYF TGCAGCGCCCAGGACAGGGACTCCTACGAGCAGTACTTC
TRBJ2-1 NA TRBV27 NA CASSFSVVGNEQFF TGTGCCAGCAGTTTCTCGGTGGTTGGCAATGAGCAGTTCTTC
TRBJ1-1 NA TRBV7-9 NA CASSIPGAESEAFF TGTGCCAGCAGCATCCCCGGGGCGGAGTCTGAAGCTTTCTTT
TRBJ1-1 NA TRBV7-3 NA CASSYVGRSTEAFF TGTGCCAGCAGCTACGTAGGTCGGTCCACTGAAGCTTTCTTT
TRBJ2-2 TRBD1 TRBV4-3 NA CASSPIWTGGYDTGELFF TGCGCCAGCAGCCCTATATGGACAGGGGGCTATGACACCGGGGAGCTGTTTTTT
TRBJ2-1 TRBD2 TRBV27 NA CASSRRASGANEQFF TGTGCCAGCAGCCGTCGGGCTAGCGGCGCCAATGAGCAGTTCTTC
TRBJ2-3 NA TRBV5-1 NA CASSLSGTEITDTQYF TGCGCCAGCAGCTTATCCGGGACGGAGATCACAGATACGCAGTATTTT
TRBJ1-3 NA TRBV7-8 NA CASSIRGVGNTIYF TGTGCCAGCAGCATCAGGGGAGTTGGAAACACCATATATTTT
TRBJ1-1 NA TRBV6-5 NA CASSVHQRNTEAFF TGTGCCAGCAGTGTACACCAACGTAACACTGAAGCTTTCTTT
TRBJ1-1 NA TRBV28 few CARRRDLNTEAFF TGTGCCAGACGGAGGGATCTTAACACTGAAGCTTTCTTT
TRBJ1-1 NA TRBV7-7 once CASSFGYGTEAFF TGTGCTAGCAGCTTTGGGTACGGCACTGAAGCTTTCTTT
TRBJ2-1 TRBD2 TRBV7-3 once CASSLGTSGRGANEQFF TGTGCCAGCAGCTTGGGGACTAGCGGGAGGGGAGCGAATGAGCAGTTCTTC
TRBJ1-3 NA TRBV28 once CASSLPISTRHPDQPSSGNTIYF TGTGCCAGCAGTTTACCAATCTCGACGCGTCACCCGGATCAACCAAGCTCTGGAAACACCATATATTTT
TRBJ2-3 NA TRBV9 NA CASSGHGDTQYF TGTGCCAGCAGCGGCCATGGAGATACGCAGTATTTT
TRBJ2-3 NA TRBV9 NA CASSVDVGVTDTQYF TGTGCCAGCAGCGTAGATGTGGGGGTCACAGATACGCAGTATTTT
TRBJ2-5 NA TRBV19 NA CASSIGGVRETQYF TGTGCCAGTAGTATAGGGGGGGTTCGGGAGACCCAGTACTTC
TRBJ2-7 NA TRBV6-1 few CASEAAGSYEQYF TGTGCCAGCGAAGCGGCAGGTTCCTACGAGCAGTACTTC
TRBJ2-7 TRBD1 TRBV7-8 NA CASSIQGGRTYEQYF TGTGCCAGCAGCATACAGGGGGGCAGGACCTACGAGCAGTACTTC
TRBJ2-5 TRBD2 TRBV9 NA CASSASGGAPRETQYF TGTGCCAGCAGCGCGTCGGGGGGGGCACCCAGAGAGACCCAGTACTTC
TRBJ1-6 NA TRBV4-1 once CASSQDRVLSSYNSPLHF TGCGCCAGCAGCCAAGATCGGGTGCTTAGCTCCTATAATTCACCCCTCCACTTT
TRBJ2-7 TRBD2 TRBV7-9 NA CASSAGGTYEQYF TGTGCCAGCAGCGCGGGGGGTACCTACGAGCAGTACTTC
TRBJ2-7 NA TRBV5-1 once CASSSYPSEGSYEQYF TGCGCCAGCAGCTCATACCCCTCTGAGGGATCCTACGAGCAGTACTTC
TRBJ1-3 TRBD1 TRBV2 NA CASRGGQGASSGNTIYF TGTGCCAGCAGGGGGGGACAGGGGGCGTCCTCTGGAAACACCATATATTTT
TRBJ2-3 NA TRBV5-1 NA CASSLSVGDTQYF TGCGCCAGCAGCTTGTCTGTGGGAGATACGCAGTATTTT